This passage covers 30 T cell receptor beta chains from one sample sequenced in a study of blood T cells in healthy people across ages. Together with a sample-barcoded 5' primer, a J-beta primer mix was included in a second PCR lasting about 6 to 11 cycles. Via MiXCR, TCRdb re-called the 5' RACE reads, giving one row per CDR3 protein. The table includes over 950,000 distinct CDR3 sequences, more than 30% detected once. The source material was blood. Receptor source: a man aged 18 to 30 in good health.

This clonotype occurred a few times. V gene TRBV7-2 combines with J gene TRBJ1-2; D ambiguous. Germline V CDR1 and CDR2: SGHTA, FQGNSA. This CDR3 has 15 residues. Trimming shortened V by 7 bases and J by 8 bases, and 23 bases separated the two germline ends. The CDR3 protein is CASNPLLADLWGYTF. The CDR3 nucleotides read TGTGCCAGCAACCCCTTACTGGCGGATCTATGGGGCTACACCTTC.

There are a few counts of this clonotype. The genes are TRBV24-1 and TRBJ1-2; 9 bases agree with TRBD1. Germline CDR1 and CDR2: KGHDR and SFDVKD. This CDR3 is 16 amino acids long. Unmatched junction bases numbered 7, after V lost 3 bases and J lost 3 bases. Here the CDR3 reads CATSDATGTGYYGYTF. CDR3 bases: TGTGCCACCAGTGATGCAACCGGGACAGGGTACTATGGCTACACCTTC.

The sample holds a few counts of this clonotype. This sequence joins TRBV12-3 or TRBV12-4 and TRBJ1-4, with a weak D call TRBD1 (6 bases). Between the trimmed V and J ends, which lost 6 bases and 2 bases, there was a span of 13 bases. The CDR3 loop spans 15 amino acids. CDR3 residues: CASRRWGATNEKLFF. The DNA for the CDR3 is TGTGCCAGCAGACGTTGGGGGGCTACTAATGAAAAACTGTTTTTT.

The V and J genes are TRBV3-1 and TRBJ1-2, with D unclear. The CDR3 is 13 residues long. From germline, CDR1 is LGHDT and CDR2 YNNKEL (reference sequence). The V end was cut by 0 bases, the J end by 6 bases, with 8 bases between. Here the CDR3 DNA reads TGTGCCAGCAGCCAAGATTGGAGTGATGGCTACACCTTC. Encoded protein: CASSQDWSDGYTF.

The CDR3 loop is CAWSVMERVEKLFF. CDR3 DNA: TGTGCCTGGAGTGTAATGGAGAGGGTGGAAAAACTGTTTTTT. J is TRBJ1-4 and V is TRBV30; no reliable D call. Trimming removed 0 bases from V and 8 bases from J, with 13 bases in between. The CDR3 totals 14 residues. Per germline, CDR1 GTSNPN and CDR2 SVGIG (reference sequence).

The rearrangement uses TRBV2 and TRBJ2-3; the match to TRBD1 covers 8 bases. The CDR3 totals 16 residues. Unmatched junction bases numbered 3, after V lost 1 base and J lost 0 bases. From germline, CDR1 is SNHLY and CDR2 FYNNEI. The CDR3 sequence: CASSEERTGSTDTQYF. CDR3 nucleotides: TGTGCCAGCAGTGAAGAGAGGACAGGGAGCACAGATACGCAGTATTTT.

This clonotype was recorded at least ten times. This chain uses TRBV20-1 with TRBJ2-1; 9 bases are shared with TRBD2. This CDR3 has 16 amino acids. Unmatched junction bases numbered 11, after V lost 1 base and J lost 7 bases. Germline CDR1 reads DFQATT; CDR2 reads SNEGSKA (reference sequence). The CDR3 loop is CSARVSGRMSLNEQFF. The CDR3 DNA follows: TGCAGTGCTAGAGTGAGCGGGAGGATGAGTTTAAATGAGCAGTTCTTC.

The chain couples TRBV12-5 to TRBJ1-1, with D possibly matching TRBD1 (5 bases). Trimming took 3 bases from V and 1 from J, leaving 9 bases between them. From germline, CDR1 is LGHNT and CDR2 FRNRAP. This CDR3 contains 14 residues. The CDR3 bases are TGTGCTAGTGGTTTCAGGGCAGGGAACACTGAAGCTTTCTTT. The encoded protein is CASGFRAGNTEAFF.

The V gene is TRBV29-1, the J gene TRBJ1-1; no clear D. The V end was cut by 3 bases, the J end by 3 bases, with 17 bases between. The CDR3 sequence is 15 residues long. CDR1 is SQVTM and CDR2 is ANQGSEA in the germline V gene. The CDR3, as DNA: TGCAGCGTTGATGGACTGTTGAGATGGGACACTGAAGCTTTCTTT. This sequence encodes CSVDGLLRWDTEAFF.

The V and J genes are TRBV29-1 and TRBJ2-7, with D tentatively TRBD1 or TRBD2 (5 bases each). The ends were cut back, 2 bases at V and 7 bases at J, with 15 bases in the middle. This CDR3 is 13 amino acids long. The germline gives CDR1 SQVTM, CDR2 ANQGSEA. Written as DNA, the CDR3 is TGCAGCGTTGAAATCAGGGCCCCGGGGGAGCAGTACTTC. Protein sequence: CSVEIRAPGEQYF.

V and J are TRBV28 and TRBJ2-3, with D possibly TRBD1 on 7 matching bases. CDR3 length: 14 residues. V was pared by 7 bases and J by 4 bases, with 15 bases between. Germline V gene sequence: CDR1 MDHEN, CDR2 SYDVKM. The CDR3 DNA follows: TGTGCCAGCACCCGAGGAGGGGGCCCAGATACGCAGTATTTT. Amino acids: CASTRGGGPDTQYF.

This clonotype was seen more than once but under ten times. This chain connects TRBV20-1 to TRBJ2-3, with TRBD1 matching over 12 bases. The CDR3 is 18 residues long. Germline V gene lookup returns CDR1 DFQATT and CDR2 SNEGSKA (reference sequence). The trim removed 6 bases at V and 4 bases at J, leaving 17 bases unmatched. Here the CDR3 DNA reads TGCAGTGCGGCCGGGACAGGGGGCGTTGAATCCCTTGCAGATACGCAGTATTTT. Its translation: CSAAGTGGVESLADTQYF.

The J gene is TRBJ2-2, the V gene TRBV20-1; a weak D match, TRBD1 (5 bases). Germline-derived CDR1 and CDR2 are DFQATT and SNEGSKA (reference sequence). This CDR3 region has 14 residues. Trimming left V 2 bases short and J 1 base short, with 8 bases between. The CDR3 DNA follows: TGCAGTGCTAGATGGCAGGGGAACACCGGGGAGCTGTTTTTT. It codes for CSARWQGNTGELFF.

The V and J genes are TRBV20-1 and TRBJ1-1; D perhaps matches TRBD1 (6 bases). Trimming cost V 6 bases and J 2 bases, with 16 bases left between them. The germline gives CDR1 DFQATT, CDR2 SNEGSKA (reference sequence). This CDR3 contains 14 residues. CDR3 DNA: TGCAGTGCCGCCACGGGGGCGGAAAACACTGAAGCTTTCTTT. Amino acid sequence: CSAATGAENTEAFF.

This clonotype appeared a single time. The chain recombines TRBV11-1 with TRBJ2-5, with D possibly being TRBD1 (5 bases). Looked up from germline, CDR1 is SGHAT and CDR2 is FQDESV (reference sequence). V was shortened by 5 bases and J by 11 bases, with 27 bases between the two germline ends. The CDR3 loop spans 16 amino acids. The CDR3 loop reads CASSGPQGYTYNEQYF. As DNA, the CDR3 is TGTGCCAGCAGCGGGCCCCAGGGCTACACCTACAATGAGCAGTACTTC.

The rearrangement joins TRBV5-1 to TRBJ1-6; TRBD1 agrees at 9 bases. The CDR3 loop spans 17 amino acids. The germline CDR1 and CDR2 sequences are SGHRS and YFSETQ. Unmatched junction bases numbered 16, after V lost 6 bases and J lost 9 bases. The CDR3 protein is CASTNAQGAPGVSPLHF. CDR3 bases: TGCGCCAGCACCAACGCACAGGGGGCGCCGGGGGTTTCACCCCTCCACTTT.

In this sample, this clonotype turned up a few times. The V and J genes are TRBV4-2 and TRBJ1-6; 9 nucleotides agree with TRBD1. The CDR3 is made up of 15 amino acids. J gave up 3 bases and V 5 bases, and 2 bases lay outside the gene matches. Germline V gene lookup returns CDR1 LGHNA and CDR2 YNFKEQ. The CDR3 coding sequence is TGTGCCAGCAGCGACAGGGGGGTCTATAATTCACCCCTCCACTTT. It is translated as CASSDRGVYNSPLHF.

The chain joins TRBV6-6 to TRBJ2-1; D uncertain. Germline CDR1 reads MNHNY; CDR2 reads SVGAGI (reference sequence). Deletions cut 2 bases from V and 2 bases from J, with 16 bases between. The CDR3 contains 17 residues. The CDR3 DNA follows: TGTGCCAGCAGTTACCAGCTGACCGACCAACCCTACAATGAGCAGTTCTTC. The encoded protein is CASSYQLTDQPYNEQFF.

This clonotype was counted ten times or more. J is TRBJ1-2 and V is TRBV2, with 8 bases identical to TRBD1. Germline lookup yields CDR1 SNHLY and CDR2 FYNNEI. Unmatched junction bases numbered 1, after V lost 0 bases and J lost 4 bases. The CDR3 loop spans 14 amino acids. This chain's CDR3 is CASSEAGTGYGYTF. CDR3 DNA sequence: TGTGCCAGCAGTGAAGCCGGGACAGGCTATGGCTACACCTTC.

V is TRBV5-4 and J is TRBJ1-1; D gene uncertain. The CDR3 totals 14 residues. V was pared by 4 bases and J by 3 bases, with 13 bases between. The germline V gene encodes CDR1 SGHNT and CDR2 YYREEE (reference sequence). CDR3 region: CASSPMRQDTEAFF. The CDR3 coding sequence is TGTGCCAGCAGCCCTATGCGGCAGGACACTGAAGCTTTCTTT.

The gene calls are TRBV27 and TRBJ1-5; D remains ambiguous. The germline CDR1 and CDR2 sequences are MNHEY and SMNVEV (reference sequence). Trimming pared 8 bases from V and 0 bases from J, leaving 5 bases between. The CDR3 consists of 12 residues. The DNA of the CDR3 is TGTGCCAGCTGCCGTAGCAATCAGCCCCAGCATTTT. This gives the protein CASCRSNQPQHF.

The DNA of the CDR3 is TGTGCCAGCAGCTTTTCGGCAGGGGACACTGAAGCTTTCTTT. Residues: CASSFSAGDTEAFF. The chain joins TRBV7-2 to TRBJ1-1; maybe TRBD1 (6 bases). V was pared by 3 bases and J by 3 bases, with 11 bases between. CDR1 is SGHTA, CDR2 FQGNSA, per germline. The CDR3 consists of 14 residues.

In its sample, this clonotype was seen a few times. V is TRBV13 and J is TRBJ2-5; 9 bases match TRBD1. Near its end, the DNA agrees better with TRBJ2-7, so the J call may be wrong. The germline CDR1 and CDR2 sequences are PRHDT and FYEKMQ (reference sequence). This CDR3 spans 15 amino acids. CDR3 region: CASSFGDRENYEQYF. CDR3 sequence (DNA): TGTGCCAGCAGCTTTGGGGACAGGGAAAACTACGAGCAGTACTTC.

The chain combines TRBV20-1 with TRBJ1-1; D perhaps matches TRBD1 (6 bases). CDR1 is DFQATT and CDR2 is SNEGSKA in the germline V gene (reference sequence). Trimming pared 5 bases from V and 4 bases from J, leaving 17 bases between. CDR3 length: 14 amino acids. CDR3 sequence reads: CSAGKQGWATEAFF. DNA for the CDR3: TGCAGTGCTGGAAAACAGGGATGGGCCACTGAAGCTTTCTTT.

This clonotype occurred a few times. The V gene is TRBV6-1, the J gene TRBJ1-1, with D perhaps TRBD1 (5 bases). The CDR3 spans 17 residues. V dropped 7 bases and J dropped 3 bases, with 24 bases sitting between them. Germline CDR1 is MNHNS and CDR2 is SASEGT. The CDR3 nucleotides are TGTGCCAGCACCCCCGAGCTTCCCAGGGATGGGGACACTGAAGCTTTCTTT. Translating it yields CASTPELPRDGDTEAFF.

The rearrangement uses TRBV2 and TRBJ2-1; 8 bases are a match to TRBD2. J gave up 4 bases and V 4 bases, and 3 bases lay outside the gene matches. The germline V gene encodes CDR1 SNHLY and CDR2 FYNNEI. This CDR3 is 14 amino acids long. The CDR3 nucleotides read TGTGCCAGCAGTGTGCTAGCGGGTTACAATGAGCAGTTCTTC. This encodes CASSVLAGYNEQFF.

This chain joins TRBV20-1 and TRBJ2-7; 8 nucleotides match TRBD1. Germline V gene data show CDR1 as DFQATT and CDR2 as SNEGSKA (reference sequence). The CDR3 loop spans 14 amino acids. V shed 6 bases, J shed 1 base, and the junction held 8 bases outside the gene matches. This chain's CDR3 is CSAGQRTGSYEQYF. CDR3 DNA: TGCAGTGCGGGGCAAAGGACAGGGTCCTACGAGCAGTACTTC.

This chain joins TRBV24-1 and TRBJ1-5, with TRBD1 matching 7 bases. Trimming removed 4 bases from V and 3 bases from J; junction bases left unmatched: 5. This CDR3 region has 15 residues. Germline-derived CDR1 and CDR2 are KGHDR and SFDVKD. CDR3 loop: CATSDRTGPNQPQHF. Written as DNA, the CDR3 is TGTGCCACCAGTGACCGGACAGGTCCCAATCAGCCCCAGCATTTT.

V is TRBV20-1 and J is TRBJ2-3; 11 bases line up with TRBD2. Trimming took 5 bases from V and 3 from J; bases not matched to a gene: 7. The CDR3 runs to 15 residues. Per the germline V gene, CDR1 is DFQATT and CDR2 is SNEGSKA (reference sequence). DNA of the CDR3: TGCAGTGCTTCACTAGCGGGGGTGGAAACAGATACGCAGTATTTT. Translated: CSASLAGVETDTQYF.

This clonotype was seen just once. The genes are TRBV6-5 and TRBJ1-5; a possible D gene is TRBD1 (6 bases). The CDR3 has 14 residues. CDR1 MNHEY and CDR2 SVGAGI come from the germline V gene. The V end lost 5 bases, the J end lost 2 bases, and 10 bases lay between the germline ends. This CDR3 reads CASSDRQGNQPQHF. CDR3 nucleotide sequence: TGTGCCAGCAGTGACAGGCAGGGCAATCAGCCCCAGCATTTT.